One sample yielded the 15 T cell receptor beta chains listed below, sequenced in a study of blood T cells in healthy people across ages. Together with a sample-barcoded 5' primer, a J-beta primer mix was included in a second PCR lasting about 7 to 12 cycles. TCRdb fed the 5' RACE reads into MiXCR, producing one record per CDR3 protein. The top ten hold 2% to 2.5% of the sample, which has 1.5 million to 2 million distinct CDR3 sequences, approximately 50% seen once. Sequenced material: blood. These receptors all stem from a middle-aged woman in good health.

CDR3 residues: CASSQTRDRNNEQYF. CDR3 coding DNA: TGTGCCAGCAGCCAAACCCGGGACCGAAACAATGAGCAGTACTTC. The chain has TRBV7-2 and TRBJ2-7; D is tentatively TRBD1 or TRBD2 (5 bases each). Trimming left V 5 bases short and J 7 bases short, with 21 bases between. This CDR3 comprises 15 residues. The V gene's germline CDR1 is SGHTA and CDR2 FQGNSA.

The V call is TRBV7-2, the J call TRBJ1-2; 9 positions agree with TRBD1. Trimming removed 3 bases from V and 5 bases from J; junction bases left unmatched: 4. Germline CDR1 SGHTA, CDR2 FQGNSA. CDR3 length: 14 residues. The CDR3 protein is CASSFAGTGYGYTF. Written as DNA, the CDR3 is TGTGCCAGCAGCTTCGCAGGGACAGGGTATGGCTACACCTTC.

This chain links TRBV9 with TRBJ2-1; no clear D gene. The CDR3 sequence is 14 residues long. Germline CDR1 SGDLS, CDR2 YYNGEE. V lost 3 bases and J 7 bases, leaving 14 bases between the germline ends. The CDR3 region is CASSAGSTVNEQFF. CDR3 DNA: TGTGCCAGCAGCGCAGGTAGTACTGTAAATGAGCAGTTCTTC.

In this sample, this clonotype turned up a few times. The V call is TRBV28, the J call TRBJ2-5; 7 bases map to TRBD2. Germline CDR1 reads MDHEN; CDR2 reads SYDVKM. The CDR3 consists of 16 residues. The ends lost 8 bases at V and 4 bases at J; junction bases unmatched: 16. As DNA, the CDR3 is TGTGCCAGCCTGGAAGCGGGGCTAATCCGACGAGAGACCCAGTACTTC. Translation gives CASLEAGLIRRETQYF.

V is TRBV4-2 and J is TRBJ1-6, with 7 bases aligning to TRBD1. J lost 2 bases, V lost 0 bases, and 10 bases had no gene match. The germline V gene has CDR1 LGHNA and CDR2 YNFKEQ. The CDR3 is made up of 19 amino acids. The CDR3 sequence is CASSQEAGTGQTYNSPLHF. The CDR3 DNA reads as TGTGCCAGCAGCCAAGAGGCCGGAACGGGACAGACCTATAATTCACCCCTCCACTTT.

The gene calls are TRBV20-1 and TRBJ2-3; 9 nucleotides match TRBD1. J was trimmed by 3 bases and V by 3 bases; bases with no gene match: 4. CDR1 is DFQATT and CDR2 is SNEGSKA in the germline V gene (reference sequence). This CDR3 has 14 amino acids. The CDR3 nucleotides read TGCAGTGCTAGTGCCGGGACAGGGACAGATACGCAGTATTTT. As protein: CSASAGTGTDTQYF.

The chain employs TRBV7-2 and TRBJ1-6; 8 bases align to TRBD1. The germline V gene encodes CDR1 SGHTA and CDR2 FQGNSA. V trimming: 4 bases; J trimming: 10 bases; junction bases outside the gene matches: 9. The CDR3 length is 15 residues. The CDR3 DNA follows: TGTGCCAGCAGCTCGCCAGGACAGGGTAAATCACCCCTCCACTTT. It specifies CASSSPGQGKSPLHF.

CDR3 loop: CASSEPGQGRTKAFF. CDR3 nucleotides: TGTGCCAGCAGCGAGCCGGGACAGGGGCGTACAAAGGCTTTCTTT. The rearrangement joins TRBV3-1 to TRBJ1-1; 10 positions match TRBD1. The germline CDR1 and CDR2 sequences are LGHDT and YNNKEL (reference sequence). Trimming took 5 bases from V and 11 from J; bases not matched to a gene: 14. The CDR3 is made up of 15 amino acids.

The CDR3 loop reads CASSSGPLGQNTEAFF. In DNA form, the CDR3 reads TGTGCCAGCAGCTCCGGGCCCTTGGGACAAAACACTGAAGCTTTCTTT. This chain uses TRBV13 with TRBJ1-1; D may be TRBD1 (6 bases). The CDR3 has 16 residues. With 4 bases removed from V and 2 bases from J, the gap between germline ends came to 17 bases. CDR1 and CDR2 from the germline V gene are PRHDT and FYEKMQ (reference sequence).

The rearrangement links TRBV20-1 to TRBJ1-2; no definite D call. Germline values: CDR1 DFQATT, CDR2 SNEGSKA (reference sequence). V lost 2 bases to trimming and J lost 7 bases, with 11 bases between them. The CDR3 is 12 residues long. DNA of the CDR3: TGCAGTGCTAGAAACAGCGTGAGTGGCTACACCTTC. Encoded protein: CSARNSVSGYTF.

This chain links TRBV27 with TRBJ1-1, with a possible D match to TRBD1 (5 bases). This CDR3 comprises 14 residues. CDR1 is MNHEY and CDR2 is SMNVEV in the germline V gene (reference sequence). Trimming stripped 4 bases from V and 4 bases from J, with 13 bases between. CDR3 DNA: TGTGCCAGCAGTTCAGGGAGGGGTCTCACTGAAGCTTTCTTT. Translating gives CASSSGRGLTEAFF.

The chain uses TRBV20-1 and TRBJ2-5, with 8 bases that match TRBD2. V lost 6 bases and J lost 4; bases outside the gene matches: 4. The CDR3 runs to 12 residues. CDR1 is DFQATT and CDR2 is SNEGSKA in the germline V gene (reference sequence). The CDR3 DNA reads TGCAGTGCGCGAGCGGGGGTAGAGACCCAGTACTTC. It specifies CSARAGVETQYF.

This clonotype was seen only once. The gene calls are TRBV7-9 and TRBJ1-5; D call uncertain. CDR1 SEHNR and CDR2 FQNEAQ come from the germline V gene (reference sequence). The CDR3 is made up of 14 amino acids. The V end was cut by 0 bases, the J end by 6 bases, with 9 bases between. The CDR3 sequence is CASSLAGGFQPQHF. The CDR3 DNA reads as TGTGCCAGCAGCTTAGCGGGCGGGTTTCAGCCCCAGCATTTT.

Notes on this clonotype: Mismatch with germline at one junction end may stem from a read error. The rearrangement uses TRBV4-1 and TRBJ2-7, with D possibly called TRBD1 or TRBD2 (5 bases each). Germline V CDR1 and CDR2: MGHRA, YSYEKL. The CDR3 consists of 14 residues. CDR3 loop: CASNPRDGLYEQYF. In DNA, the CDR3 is TGCGCCAGCAACCCCAGGGACGGACTCTACGAGCAGTACTTT.

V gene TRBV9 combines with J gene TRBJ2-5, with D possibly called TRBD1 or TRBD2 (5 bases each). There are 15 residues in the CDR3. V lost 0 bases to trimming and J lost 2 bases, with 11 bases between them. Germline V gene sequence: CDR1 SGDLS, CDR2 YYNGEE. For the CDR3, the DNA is TGTGCCAGCAGCGTAGCTTCGGGGCAACAAGAGACCCAGTACTTC. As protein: CASSVASGQQETQYF.